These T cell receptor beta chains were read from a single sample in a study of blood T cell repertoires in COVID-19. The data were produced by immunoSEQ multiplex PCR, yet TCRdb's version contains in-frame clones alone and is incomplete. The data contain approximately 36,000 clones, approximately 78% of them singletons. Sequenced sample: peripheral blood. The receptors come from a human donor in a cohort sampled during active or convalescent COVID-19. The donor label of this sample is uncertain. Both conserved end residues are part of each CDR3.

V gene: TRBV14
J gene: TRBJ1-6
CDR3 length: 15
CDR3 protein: CASSRGTGLYSPLHF

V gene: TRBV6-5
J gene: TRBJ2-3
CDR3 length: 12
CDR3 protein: CASRAETDTQYF

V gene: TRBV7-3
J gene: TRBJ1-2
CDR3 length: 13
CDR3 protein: CASSSTQGYGYTF

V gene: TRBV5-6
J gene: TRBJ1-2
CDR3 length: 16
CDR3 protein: CASSSYGLQEKSGYTF

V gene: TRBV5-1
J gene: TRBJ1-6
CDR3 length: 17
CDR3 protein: CASSLDGTMNRNSPLHF

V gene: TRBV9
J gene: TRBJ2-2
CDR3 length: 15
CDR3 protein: CASSEQGRDTGELFF

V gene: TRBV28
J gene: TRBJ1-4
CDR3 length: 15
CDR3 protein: CASSSQGVGNEKLFF

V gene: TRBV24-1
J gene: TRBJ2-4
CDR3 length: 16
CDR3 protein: CATSDTAQEGGNIQYF

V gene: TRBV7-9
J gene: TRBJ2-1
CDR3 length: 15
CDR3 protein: CASSPYPSGNGEQFF

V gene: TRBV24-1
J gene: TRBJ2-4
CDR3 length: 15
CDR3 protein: CATSDPGQGRNIQYF

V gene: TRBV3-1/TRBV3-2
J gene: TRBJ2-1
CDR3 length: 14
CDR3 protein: CASSQAAGYNEQFF

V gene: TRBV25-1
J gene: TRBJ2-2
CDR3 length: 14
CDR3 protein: CASSESGGSGELFF

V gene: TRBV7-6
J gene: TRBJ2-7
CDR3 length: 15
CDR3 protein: CASSRETADYYEQYF

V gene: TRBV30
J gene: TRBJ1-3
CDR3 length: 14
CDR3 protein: CAYRGALSGNTIYF

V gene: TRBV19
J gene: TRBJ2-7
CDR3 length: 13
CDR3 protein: CASSSGLAGPQYF

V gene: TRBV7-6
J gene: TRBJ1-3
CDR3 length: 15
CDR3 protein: CASRPFNTFGNTIYF

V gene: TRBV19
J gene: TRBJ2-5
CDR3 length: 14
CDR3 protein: CASSIGASSETQYF

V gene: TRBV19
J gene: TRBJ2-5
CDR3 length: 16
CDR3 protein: CASSIGLAGAGETQYF

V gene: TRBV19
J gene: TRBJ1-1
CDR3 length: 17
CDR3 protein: CASSTSRDRGLGTEAFF

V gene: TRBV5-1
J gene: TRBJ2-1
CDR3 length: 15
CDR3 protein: CASSPHSSSYNEQFF

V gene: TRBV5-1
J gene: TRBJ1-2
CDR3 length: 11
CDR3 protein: CASSRGYGYTF

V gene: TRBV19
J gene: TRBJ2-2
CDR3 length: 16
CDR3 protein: CASSPPGRRGTGELFF

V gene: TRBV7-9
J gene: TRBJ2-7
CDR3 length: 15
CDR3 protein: CASSPQSGFYYEQYF

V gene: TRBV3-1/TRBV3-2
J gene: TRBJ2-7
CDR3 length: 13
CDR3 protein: CASSQEPGRTSHF

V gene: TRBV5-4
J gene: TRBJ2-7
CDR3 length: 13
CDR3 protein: CASSKTGFGEQYF

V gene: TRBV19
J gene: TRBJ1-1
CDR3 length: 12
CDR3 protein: CASKEGETEAFF

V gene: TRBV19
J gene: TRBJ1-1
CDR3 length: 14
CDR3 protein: CASSIGGQHTEAFF

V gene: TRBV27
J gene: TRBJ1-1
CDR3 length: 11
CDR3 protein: CASSPGEGAFF

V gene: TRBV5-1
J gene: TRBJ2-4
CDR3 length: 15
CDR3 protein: CASSRYGQGANIQYF

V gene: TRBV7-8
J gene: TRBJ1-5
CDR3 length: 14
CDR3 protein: CASSLTDRDQPQHF

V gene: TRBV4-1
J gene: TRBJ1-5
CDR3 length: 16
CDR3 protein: CASSQELPSDRKPQHF

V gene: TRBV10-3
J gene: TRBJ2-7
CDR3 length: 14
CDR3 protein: CAISAGQRSYEQYF